What follows describes a single TCR beta chain. The source of the sample is a study of T cell changes during pregnancy in multiple sclerosis. The CDR3 runs to 16 residues. V lost 2 bases to trimming and J lost 1 base; unmatched junction nucleotides: 4. Some clones are missing from TCRdb's copy, which holds only in-frame ones; the method was immunoSEQ multiplex PCR. The sample has about 45,000 clones, approximately 90% seen once. The sequences come from CD8+ T cells from peripheral blood mononuclear cells, collected in the second trimester of pregnancy. This TCR was sampled from a female donor with multiple sclerosis, enrolled in a pregnancy study. J is TRBJ1-5 and V is TRBV5-7; 9 bases map to TRBD1. TRBV5-7 is flagged as an ORF with uncertain function. DNA of the CDR3: TGTGCCAGCAGCTTACAGGGGGCGCGGAGCAATCAGCCCCAGCATTTT. Translating gives CASSLQGARSNQPQHF.